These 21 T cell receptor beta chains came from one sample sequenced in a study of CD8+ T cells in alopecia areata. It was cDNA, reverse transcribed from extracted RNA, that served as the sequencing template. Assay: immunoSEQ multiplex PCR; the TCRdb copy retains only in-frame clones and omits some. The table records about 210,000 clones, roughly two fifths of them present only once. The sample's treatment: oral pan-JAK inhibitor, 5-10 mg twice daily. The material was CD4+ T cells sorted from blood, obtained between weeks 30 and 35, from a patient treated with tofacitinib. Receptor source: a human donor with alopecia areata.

CDR3 sequence reads: CASSWGLRNTEAFF. The DNA for the CDR3 is TGTGCCAGCAGTTGGGGACTTAGGAACACTGAAGCTTTCTTT. V and J are TRBV25-1 and TRBJ1-1, with D perhaps matching TRBD1 (5 bases). The CDR3 length is 14 residues. Germline V gene data show CDR1 as MGHDK and CDR2 as SYGVNS. V lost 5 bases and J lost 1, with 11 bases in between.

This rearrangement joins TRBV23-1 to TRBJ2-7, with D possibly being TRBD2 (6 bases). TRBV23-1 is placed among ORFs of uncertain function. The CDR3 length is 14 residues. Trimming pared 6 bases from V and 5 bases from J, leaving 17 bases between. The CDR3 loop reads CASRPGTEVHEQYF. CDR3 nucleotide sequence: TGCGCCAGCAGGCCCGGGACTGAGGTCCACGAGCAGTACTTC.

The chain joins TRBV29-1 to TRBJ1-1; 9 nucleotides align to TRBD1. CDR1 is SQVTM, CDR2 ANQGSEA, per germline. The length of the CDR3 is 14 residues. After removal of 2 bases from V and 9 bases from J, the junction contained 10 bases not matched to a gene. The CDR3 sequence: CSVEPGQGTSQAFF. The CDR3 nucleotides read TGCAGCGTTGAACCGGGACAGGGAACTAGCCAAGCTTTCTTT. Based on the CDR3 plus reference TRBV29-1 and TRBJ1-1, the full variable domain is SAVISQKPSRDICQRGTSLTIQCQVDSQVTMMFWYRQQPGQSLTLIATANQGSEATYESGFVIDKFPISRPNLTFSTLTVSNMSPEDSSIYLCSVEPGQGTSQAFFGQGTRLTVV.

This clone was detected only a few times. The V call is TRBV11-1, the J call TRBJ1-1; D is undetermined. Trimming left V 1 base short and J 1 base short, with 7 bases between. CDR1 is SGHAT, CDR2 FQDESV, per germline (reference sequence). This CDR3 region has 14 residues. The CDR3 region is CASSLGAENTEAFF. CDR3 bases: TGTGCCAGCAGCTTAGGGGCGGAGAACACTGAAGCTTTCTTT.

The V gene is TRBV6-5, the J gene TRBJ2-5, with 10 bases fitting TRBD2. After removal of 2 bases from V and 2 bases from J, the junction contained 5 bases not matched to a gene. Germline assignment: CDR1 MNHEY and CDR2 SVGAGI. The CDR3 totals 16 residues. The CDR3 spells CASSYSGRAGQETQYF. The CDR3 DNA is TGTGCCAGCAGTTACAGCGGGAGGGCCGGGCAAGAGACCCAGTACTTC.

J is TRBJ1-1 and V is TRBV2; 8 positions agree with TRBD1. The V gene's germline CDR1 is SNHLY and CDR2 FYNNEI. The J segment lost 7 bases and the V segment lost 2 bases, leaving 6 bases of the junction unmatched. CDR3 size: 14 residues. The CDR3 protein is CASSERTGLFEAFF. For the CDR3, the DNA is TGTGCCAGCAGTGAAAGGACAGGGCTTTTTGAAGCTTTCTTT.

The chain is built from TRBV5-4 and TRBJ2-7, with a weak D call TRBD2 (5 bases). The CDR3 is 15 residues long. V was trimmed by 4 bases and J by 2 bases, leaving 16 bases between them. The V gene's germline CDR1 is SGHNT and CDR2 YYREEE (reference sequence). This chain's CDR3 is CASSGGQAGPYEQYF. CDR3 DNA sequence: TGTGCCAGCAGCGGCGGGCAGGCTGGACCCTACGAGCAGTACTTC. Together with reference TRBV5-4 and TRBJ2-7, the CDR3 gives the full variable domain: ETGVTQSPTHLIKTRGQQVTLRCSSQSGHNTVSWYQQALGQGPQFIFQYYREEENGRGNFPPRFSGLQFPNYSSELNVNALELDDSALYLCASSGGQAGPYEQYFGPGTRLTVT.

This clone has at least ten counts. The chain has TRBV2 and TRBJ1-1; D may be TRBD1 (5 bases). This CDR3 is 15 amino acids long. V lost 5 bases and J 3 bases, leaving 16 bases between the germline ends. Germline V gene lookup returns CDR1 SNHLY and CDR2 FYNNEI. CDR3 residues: CASSWRWGADTEAFF. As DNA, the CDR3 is TGTGCCAGCAGTTGGCGGTGGGGCGCGGACACTGAAGCTTTCTTT.

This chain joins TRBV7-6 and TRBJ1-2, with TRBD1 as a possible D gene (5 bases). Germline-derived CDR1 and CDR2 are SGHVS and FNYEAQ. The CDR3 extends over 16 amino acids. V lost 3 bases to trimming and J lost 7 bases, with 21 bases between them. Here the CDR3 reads CASSFRPQGDDAGYTF. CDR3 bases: TGTGCCAGCAGCTTTCGCCCGCAGGGAGACGACGCTGGCTACACCTTC.

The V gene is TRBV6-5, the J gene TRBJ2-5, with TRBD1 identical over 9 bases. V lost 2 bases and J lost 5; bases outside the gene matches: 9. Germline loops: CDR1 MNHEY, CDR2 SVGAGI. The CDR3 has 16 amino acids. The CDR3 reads CASSYGGQGVRETQYF. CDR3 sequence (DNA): TGTGCCAGCAGTTACGGGGGACAGGGAGTGAGGGAGACCCAGTACTTC.

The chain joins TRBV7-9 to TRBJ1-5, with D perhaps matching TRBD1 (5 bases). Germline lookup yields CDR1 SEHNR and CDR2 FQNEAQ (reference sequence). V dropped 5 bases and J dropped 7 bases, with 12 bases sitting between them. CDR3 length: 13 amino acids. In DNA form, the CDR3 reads TGTGCCAGCAGCCCCAGCAGGGAACAGCCCCAGCATTTT. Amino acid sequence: CASSPSREQPQHF. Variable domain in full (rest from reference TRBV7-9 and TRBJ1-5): DTGVSQNPRHKITKRGQNVTFRCDPISEHNRLYWYRQTLGQGPEFLTYFQNEAQLEKSRLLSDRFSAERPKGSFSTLEIQRTEQGDSAMYLCASSPSREQPQHFGDGTRLSIL.

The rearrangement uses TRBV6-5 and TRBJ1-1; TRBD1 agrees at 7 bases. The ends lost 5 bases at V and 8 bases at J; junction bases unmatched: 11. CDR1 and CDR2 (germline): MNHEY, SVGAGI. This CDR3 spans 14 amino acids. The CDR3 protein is CASSHRRDRVEAFF. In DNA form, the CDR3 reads TGTGCCAGCAGTCACCGCCGGGACAGAGTGGAAGCTTTCTTT.

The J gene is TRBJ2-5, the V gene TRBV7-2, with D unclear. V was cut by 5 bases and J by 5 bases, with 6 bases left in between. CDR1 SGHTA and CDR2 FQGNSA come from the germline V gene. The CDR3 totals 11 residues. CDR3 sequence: CASSVSETQYF. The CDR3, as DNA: TGTGCCAGCAGCGTCTCGGAGACCCAGTACTTC.

This CDR3 reads CATSRDTGAGGYEQYF. CDR3 DNA: TGTGCCACCAGCAGAGATACTGGGGCCGGGGGTTACGAGCAGTACTTC. The chain uses TRBV15 and TRBJ2-7; D possibly corresponds to TRBD2 (6 bases). With 0 bases removed from V and 4 bases from J, the gap between germline ends came to 16 bases. The CDR3 length is 16 residues. Germline V CDR1 and CDR2: LNHNV, YYDKDF (reference sequence).

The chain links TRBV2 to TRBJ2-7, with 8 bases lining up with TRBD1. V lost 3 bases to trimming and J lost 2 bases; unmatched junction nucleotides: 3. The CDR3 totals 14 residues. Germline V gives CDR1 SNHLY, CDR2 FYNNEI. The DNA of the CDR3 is TGTGCCAGCAGTGATGACAGGGGCGCCTACGAGCAGTACTTC. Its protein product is CASSDDRGAYEQYF.

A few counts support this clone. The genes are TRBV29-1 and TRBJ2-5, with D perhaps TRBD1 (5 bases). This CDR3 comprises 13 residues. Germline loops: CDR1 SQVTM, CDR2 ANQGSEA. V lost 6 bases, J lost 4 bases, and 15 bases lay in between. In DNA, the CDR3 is TGCAGCGTCAGGGTTCTGAGTCGAGAGACCCAGTACTTC. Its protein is CSVRVLSRETQYF. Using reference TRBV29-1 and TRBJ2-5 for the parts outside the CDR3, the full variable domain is SAVISQKPSRDICQRGTSLTIQCQVDSQVTMMFWYRQQPGQSLTLIATANQGSEATYESGFVIDKFPISRPNLTFSTLTVSNMSPEDSSIYLCSVRVLSRETQYFGPGTRLLVL.

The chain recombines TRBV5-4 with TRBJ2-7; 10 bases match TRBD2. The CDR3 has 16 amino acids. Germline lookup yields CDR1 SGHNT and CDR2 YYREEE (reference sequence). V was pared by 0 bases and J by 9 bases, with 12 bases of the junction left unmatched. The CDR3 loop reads CASSLDASGGIKVQYF. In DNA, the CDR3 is TGTGCCAGCAGCTTGGACGCTAGCGGGGGAATAAAGGTGCAGTACTTC.

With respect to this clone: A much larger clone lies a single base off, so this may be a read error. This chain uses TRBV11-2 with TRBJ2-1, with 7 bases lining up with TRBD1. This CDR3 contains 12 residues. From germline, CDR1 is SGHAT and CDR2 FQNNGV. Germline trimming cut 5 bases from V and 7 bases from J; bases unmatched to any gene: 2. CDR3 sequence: CASSPQGNEQFF. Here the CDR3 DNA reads TGTGCCAGCAGCCCACAGGGGAATGAGCAGTTCTTC.

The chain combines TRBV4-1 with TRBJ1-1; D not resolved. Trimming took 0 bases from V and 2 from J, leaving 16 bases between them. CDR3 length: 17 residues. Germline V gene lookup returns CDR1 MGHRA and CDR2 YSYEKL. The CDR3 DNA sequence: TGCGCCAGCAGCCAAGACCCTACCGGCAGGCGCAACACTGAAGCTTTCTTT. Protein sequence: CASSQDPTGRRNTEAFF.

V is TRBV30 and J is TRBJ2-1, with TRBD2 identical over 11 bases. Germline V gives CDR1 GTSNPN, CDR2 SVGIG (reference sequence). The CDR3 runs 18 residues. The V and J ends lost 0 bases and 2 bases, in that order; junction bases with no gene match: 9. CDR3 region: CAWSVRSGGASAYNEQFF. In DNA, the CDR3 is TGTGCCTGGAGTGTTCGTAGCGGGGGGGCCTCAGCCTACAATGAGCAGTTCTTC.

CDR3 coding DNA: TGTGCCAGCAGCCAAAGTCAGGGAGACTCTAACTATGGCTACACCTTC. Its translation: CASSQSQGDSNYGYTF. The V and J genes are TRBV4-2 and TRBJ1-2; possible D gene TRBD1, 5 bases. V was shortened by 2 bases and J by 0 bases, with 13 bases between the two germline ends. The V gene's germline CDR1 is LGHNA and CDR2 YNFKEQ. CDR3 length: 16 residues.